The 7 T cell receptor beta chains below were found in one sample sequenced in a study of metastatic and nonmetastatic thyroid tumors. TCRdb re-clonotyped the PCR reads via MiXCR. The sample contains 80,000 to 85,000 clones, approximately 12% of which appear only once. No treatment had been given to any patient before thyroid surgery. What was sequenced was tumor tissue. The receptors derive from a female donor with papillary thyroid cancer or a benign thyroid nodule (not recorded which). Some clones in this sample may be carry-over from other donors' samples.

The chain joins TRBV11-3 to TRBJ2-4, with TRBD1 matching over 10 bases. This CDR3 region has 17 residues. CDR1 is SGHNT and CDR2 is YENEEA in the germline V gene. J was trimmed by 1 base and V by 7 bases; bases with no gene match: 10. The CDR3: CASNSDRGRKAKNIQYF. DNA of the CDR3: TGTGCCAGCAACTCCGACAGGGGGCGCAAGGCCAAAAACATTCAGTACTTC.

This clone was recorded many times. The J gene is TRBJ1-2, the V gene TRBV5-1; D is unresolved. The CDR3 is 13 residues long. V was trimmed by 5 bases and J by 4 bases, leaving 12 bases between them. Looked up from germline, CDR1 is SGHRS and CDR2 is YFSETQ. The DNA for the CDR3 is TGCGCCAGCAGGAACTCGGGGTTCTATGGCTACACCTTC. Amino acid sequence: CASRNSGFYGYTF.

This clone was seen many times. This CDR3 reads CASGLGYGYTF. The CDR3, as DNA: TGTGCTAGTGGCCTCGGGTATGGCTACACCTTC. The V and J genes are TRBV12-5 and TRBJ1-2, with D unclear. Trimming pared 6 bases from V and 5 bases from J, leaving 7 bases between. The CDR3 contains 11 residues. CDR1 and CDR2 (germline): LGHNT, FRNRAP.

This clone showed up many times. The V gene is TRBV6-6, the J gene TRBJ2-7; possible D gene TRBD2, 5 bases. Trimming removed 2 bases at V and 5 bases at J, with 13 bases between. Germline CDR1 reads MNHNY; CDR2 reads SVGAGI (reference sequence). The CDR3 extends over 14 amino acids. For the CDR3, the DNA is TGTGCCAGCAGTTACCATGAGGGTCTGGACGAGCAGTACTTC. It is translated as CASSYHEGLDEQYF.

Many counts were recorded for this clone. The J gene is TRBJ2-7, the V gene TRBV11-2; 9 nucleotides align to TRBD2. The CDR3 spans 17 residues. V was pared by 0 bases and J by 2 bases, with 8 bases of the junction left unmatched. Germline V gives CDR1 SGHAT, CDR2 FQNNGV. The CDR3 nucleotides read TGTGCCAGCAGCTTAGACACCTTAGCGGGAGCCCCCTACGAGCAGTACTTC. Protein sequence: CASSLDTLAGAPYEQYF. The full variable domain, with the rest looked up from reference TRBV11-2 and TRBJ2-7, is EAGVAQSPRYKIIEKRQSVAFWCNPISGHATLYWYQQILGQGPKLLIQFQNNGVVDDSQLPKDRFSAERLKGVDSTLKIQPAKLEDSAVYLCASSLDTLAGAPYEQYFGPGTRLTVT.

Concerning this clone: Other DNA sequences in the sample encode the same CDR3. The V call is TRBV30, the J call TRBJ2-7, with 7 positions matching TRBD1. J gave up 4 bases and V 0 bases, and 6 bases lay outside the gene matches. Germline assignment: CDR1 GTSNPN and CDR2 SVGIG (reference sequence). This CDR3 is 14 amino acids long. This chain's CDR3 is CAWSVSGTAYEQYF. The CDR3 DNA reads TGTGCCTGGAGTGTGTCCGGGACAGCGTACGAGCAGTACTTC.

This clone was picked up many times. The chain links TRBV2 to TRBJ2-6; D uncertain. Trimming took 7 bases from V and 4 from J, leaving 14 bases between them. CDR1 SNHLY and CDR2 FYNNEI come from the germline V gene. The CDR3 contains 15 residues. CDR3 sequence (DNA): TGTGCCAGCACTACCGAATTCCCGGGGGCCAACGTCCTGACTTTC. It specifies CASTTEFPGANVLTF.